A selection of T cell receptor beta chains follows, all from one sample in a study of human T cells and chemical hapten exposure. Each CDR3 protein is one row after TCRdb ran MiXCR on the RACE reads. The sample contains 300,000 to 400,000 distinct CDR3 sequences, roughly 5% of which appear only once. The sample consisted of whole blood, taken in connection with sensitization to the hapten diphenylcyclopropenone (DPC). These receptors all stem from a woman between 50 and 59 years old with alopecia areata. Some clones in this sample may be carry-over from other donors' samples. Each CDR3 is given with its conserved first and last residue. D genes are given only for firm matches. The size entry is marked missing in some rows and otherwise reads once, few, many or a size class.

d_gene	j_gene	v_gene	abundance	CDR3aa	CDR3nt
.	TRBJ1-2	TRBV5-5	many	CASKGENYGYTF	TGTGCCAGCAAGGGGGAAAACTATGGCTACACCTTC
.	TRBJ2-7	TRBV7-9	many	CASSSRAREQYF	TGTGCCAGCAGCTCCAGGGCTAGGGAGCAGTACTTC
.	TRBJ2-5	TRBV15	few	CATSRGTGGEETQYF	TGTGCCACCAGCAGAGGCACGGGTGGAGAAGAGACCCAGTACTTC
TRBD1	TRBJ1-5	TRBV29-1	few	CSVGGTGGNQPQHF	TGCAGCGTTGGCGGGACAGGGGGCAATCAGCCCCAGCATTTT
TRBD2	TRBJ2-1	TRBV4-3	many	CASSQDAVAGVQFF	TGCGCCAGCAGCCAAGATGCGGTGGCGGGAGTGCAGTTCTTC
.	TRBJ1-1	TRBV12-3/TRBV12-4	.	CASSLEVSYTEAFF	TGTGCCAGCAGTTTAGAGGTTAGTTACACTGAAGCTTTCTTT
.	TRBJ1-5	TRBV21-1	.	CASSKSPRTGDNQPQHF	TGTGCCAGCAGCAAAAGCCCCCGGACAGGGGACAATCAGCCCCAGCATTTT
.	TRBJ2-7	TRBV12-3/TRBV12-4	few	CASSLEVGDEQYF	TGTGCCAGCAGTTTAGAGGTAGGGGATGAGCAGTACTTC
TRBD2	TRBJ2-1	TRBV27	.	CASSFQGTSGSISYNEQFF	TGTGCCAGCAGTTTTCAAGGGACTAGCGGGAGTATCTCCTACAATGAGCAGTTCTTC
TRBD1	TRBJ2-5	TRBV6-6	many	CASSFRGGKETQYF	TGTGCCAGCAGTTTCCGAGGGGGCAAAGAGACCCAGTACTTC
.	TRBJ2-3	TRBV20-1	many	CSARALVDTQYF	TGCAGTGCTAGGGCGCTTGTAGATACGCAGTATTTT
.	TRBJ2-7	TRBV5-6	many	CASSSGTIGEQYF	TGTGCCAGCAGTTCCGGGACGATAGGGGAGCAGTACTTC
.	TRBJ2-3	TRBV6-1	.	CASSELNTQYF	TGTGCCAGCAGCGAACTCAATACGCAGTATTTT
TRBD1	TRBJ2-1	TRBV29-1	many	CSGQGFAYNEQFF	TGCAGCGGACAGGGTTTTGCCTACAATGAGCAGTTCTTC
.	TRBJ1-1	TRBV27	.	CASSFGTSSNTEAFF	TGTGCCAGCAGTTTTGGGACTTCGTCGAACACTGAAGCTTTCTTT
.	TRBJ1-1	TRBV24-1	few	CATSDFSGAEAFF	TGTGCCACCAGTGATTTCTCGGGGGCTGAAGCTTTCTTT
.	TRBJ2-3	TRBV20-1	many	CSARVLASRTDTQYF	TGCAGTGCTAGAGTACTAGCATCCCGCACAGATACGCAGTATTTT
TRBD1	TRBJ2-3	TRBV20-1	few	CSASKTGGGFDTQYF	TGCAGTGCCTCAAAGACAGGGGGCGGATTCGATACGCAGTATTTT
.	TRBJ1-1	TRBV7-8	many	CASSAGAGGTAFF	TGTGCCAGCAGCGCGGGGGCAGGCGGTACGGCTTTCTTT